The clone carrying this TCR beta chain was seen only a few times. No antigen is known for it. The record originates from a study of T-cell memory formation after mild COVID-19. Looking at the study overall: For the most part, TCR clusters were specific to one donor.

There are 15 residues in the CDR3. Germline V lookup: CDR1 SGHRS, CDR2 YFSETQ. Losses at the gene ends were 1 base for V and 8 bases for J; bases not matched to a gene: 5. Each CDR3 protein gets one entry after TCRdb re-called the 5' RACE reads with MiXCR. The sample lists around 320,000 distinct CDR3 sequences, about 13% seen once, with roughly a fifth in the top ten. Broader study findings: CM and EM subsets held most contracting CD4+ clones; EMRA held CD8+ ones. The pre-infection memory compartment contained some responding clones, suggesting cross-reactive memory joined. While clones contracting from day 15 to 85 were balanced between CD4 and CD8, later expanders leaned CD4+.

Source material: PBMCs or a T cell subset sorted from them (not recorded which). This chain connects TRBV5-1 to TRBJ2-1; 11 bases align to TRBD2. The receptor was isolated from a man aged 18 to 35 who had mild COVID-19 (a few samples of this study predate the infection). Cell type and time point are not known. The CDR3 spells CASSLTPGLADEQFF. In nucleotides, the CDR3 is TGCGCCAGCAGCTTGACACCGGGACTAGCGGATGAGCAGTTCTTC.